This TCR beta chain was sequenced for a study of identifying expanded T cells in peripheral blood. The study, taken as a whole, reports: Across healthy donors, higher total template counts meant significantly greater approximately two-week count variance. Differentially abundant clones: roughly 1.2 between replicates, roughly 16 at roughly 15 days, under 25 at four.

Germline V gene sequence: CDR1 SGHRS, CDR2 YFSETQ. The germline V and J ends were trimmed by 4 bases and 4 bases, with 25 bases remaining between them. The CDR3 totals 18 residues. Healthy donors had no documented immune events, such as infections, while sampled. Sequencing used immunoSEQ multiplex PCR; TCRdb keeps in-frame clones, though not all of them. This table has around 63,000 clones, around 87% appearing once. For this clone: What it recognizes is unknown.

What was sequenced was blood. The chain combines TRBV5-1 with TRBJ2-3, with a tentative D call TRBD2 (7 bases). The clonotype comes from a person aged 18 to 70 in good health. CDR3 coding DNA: TGCGCCAGCAGCCCGTGGGGGGGCGACTATTCCGCTTCAGATACGCAGTATTTT. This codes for CASSPWGGDYSASDTQYF.